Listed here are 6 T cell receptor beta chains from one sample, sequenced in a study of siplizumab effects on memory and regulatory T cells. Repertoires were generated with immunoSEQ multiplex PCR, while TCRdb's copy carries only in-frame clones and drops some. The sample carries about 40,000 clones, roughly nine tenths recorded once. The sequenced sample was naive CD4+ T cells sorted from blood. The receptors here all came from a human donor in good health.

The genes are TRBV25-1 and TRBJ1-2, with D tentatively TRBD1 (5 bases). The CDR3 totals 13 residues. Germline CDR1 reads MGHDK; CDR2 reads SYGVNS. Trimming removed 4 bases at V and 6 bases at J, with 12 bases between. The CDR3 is CASSGRGSNGYTF. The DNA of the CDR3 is TGTGCCAGCAGTGGGCGGGGCTCTAATGGCTACACCTTC.

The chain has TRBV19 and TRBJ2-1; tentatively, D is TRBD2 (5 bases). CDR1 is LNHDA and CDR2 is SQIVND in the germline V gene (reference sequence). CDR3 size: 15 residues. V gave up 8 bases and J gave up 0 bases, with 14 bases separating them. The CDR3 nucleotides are TGTGCCAGTTCCCCAAGCGGAAGCTCCTACAATGAGCAGTTCTTC. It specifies CASSPSGSSYNEQFF.

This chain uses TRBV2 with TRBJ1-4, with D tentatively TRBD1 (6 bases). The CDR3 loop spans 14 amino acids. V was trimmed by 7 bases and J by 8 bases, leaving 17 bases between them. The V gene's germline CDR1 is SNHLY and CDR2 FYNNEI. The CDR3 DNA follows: TGTGCCAGCACTAAACAGGGAGGGAACGAAAAACTGTTTTTT. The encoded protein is CASTKQGGNEKLFF. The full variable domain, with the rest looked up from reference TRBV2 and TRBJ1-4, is EPEVTQTPSHQVTQMGQEVILRCVPISNHLYFYWYRQILGQKVEFLVSFYNNEISEKSEIFDDQFSVERPDGSNFTLKIRSTKLEDSAMYFCASTKQGGNEKLFFGSGTQLSVL.

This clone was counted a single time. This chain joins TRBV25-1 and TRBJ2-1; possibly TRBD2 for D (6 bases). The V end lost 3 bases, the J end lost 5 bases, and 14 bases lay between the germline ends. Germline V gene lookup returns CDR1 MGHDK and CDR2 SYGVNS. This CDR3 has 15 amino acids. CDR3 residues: CASSDFHGSNNEQFF. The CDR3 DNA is TGTGCCAGCAGTGACTTCCACGGGAGTAACAATGAGCAGTTCTTC.

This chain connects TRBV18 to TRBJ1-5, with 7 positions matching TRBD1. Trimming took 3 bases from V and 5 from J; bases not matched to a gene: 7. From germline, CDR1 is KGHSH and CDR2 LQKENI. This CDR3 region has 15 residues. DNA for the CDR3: TGTGCCAGCTCACCCGGGACAGATCTCCATCAGCCCCAGCATTTT. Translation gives CASSPGTDLHQPQHF.

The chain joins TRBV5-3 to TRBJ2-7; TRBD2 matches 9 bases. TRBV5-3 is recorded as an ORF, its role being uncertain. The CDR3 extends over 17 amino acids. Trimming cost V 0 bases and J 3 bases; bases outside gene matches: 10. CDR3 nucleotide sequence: TGTGCCAGAAGCTTGGATCGTGGGCTAGCGGGGAGCTACGAGCAGTACTTC. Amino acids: CARSLDRGLAGSYEQYF.